The rows below give T cell receptor beta chains drawn from one sample of a study of cytomegalovirus exposure and HLA in healthy donors. The data were produced by immunoSEQ multiplex PCR, yet TCRdb's version contains in-frame clones alone and is incomplete. This table lists around 64,000 clones. The sample was PBMCs. These receptors were taken from a female donor in good health and CMV-seropositive. The CDR3 runs from the conserved cysteine through the conserved F or W. A D gene is named only where the DNA matches it firmly.

length: 14
J: TRBJ1-5
D: -
V: TRBV6-5
CDR3: CASSRLGSNQPQHF
DNA: TGTGCCAGCAGCCGACTCGGTAGCAATCAGCCCCAGCATTTT

length: 13
J: TRBJ1-2
D: TRBD1
V: TRBV5-1
CDR3: CASSSTGVYGYTF
DNA: TGCGCCAGCAGCTCGACAGGGGTCTATGGCTACACCTTC

length: 14
J: TRBJ1-5
D: -
V: TRBV6-5
CDR3: CASSYSYGDQPQHF
DNA: TGTGCCAGCAGTTACTCTTACGGGGATCAGCCCCAGCATTTT

length: 15
J: TRBJ2-1
D: TRBD2
V: TRBV30
CDR3: CAWSLAGGSYNEQFF
DNA: TGTGCCTGGAGCCTAGCGGGAGGTTCCTACAATGAGCAGTTCTTC

length: 14
J: TRBJ2-5
D: -
V: TRBV7-6
CDR3: CASTPRGGGETQYF
DNA: TGTGCCAGCACCCCAAGGGGGGGAGGAGAGACCCAGTACTTC

length: 13
J: TRBJ1-2
D: -
V: TRBV19
CDR3: CASSYGRDYGYTF
DNA: TGTGCCAGTAGTTATGGCCGTGACTATGGCTACACCTTC

length: 14
J: TRBJ2-1
D: -
V: TRBV9
CDR3: CASSEPFAHNEQFF
DNA: TGTGCCAGCAGCGAGCCGTTCGCCCACAATGAGCAGTTCTTC

length: 15
J: TRBJ1-3
D: -
V: TRBV5-5
CDR3: CASSTAGVSGNTIYF
DNA: TGTGCCAGCAGCACAGCAGGGGTCTCTGGAAACACCATATATTTT

length: 11
J: TRBJ1-2
D: -
V: TRBV6-5
CDR3: CASSSGDGYTF
DNA: TGTGCCAGCAGTTCGGGGGATGGCTACACCTTC

length: 14
J: TRBJ2-7
D: TRBD2
V: TRBV30
CDR3: CAWSGLAESYEQYF
DNA: TGTGCCTGGAGCGGACTAGCGGAATCCTACGAGCAGTACTTC

length: 13
J: TRBJ1-5
D: -
V: TRBV6-5
CDR3: CASSGENNQPQHF
DNA: TGTGCCAGCAGCGGAGAAAACAATCAGCCCCAGCATTTT

length: 16
J: TRBJ2-1
D: TRBD1
V: TRBV5-4
CDR3: CASSLGGQGSYNEQFF
DNA: TGTGCCAGCAGCTTGGGGGGACAGGGTTCCTACAATGAGCAGTTCTTC

length: 17
J: TRBJ1-5
D: TRBD1
V: TRBV5-1
CDR3: CASSLGGGTGKDQPQHF
DNA: TGCGCCAGCAGCTTGGGGGGCGGGACAGGGAAAGATCAGCCCCAGCATTTT

length: 17
J: TRBJ1-2
D: TRBD1
V: TRBV28
CDR3: CASSLIRDRPLLYGYTF
DNA: TGTGCCAGCAGTTTAATCCGGGACAGGCCTCTTCTCTATGGCTACACCTTC

length: 15
J: TRBJ2-3
D: -
V: TRBV19
CDR3: CASSALATSTDTQYF
DNA: TGTGCCAGTAGTGCTCTAGCGACTAGCACAGATACGCAGTATTTT

length: 15
J: TRBJ2-1
D: TRBD1
V: TRBV30
CDR3: CAWTETGGSDNEQFF
DNA: TGTGCCTGGACCGAAACAGGGGGATCCGACAATGAGCAGTTCTTC

length: 17
J: TRBJ2-3
D: -
V: TRBV4-2
CDR3: CASSQDPTGLGTDTQYF
DNA: TGTGCCAGCAGCCAAGATCCCACAGGTTTGGGCACAGATACGCAGTATTTT

length: 13
J: TRBJ2-7
D: -
V: TRBV5-1
CDR3: CASSLGQDYEQYF
DNA: TGCGCCAGCAGCTTAGGTCAGGACTACGAGCAGTACTTC

length: 16
J: TRBJ1-2
D: -
V: TRBV30
CDR3: CAWSVQHRDLNYGYTF
DNA: TGTGCCTGGAGTGTACAACACAGGGACCTTAACTATGGCTACACCTTC

length: 17
J: TRBJ1-2
D: -
V: TRBV7-2
CDR3: CATHPQLGDTPNYGYTF
DNA: TGTGCCACCCACCCACAACTAGGGGACACCCCTAACTATGGCTACACCTTC

length: 16
J: TRBJ2-2
D: -
V: TRBV30
CDR3: CAWRRNKLSDTGELFF
DNA: TGTGCCTGGAGGAGGAATAAGTTGTCGGACACCGGGGAGCTGTTTTTT

length: 13
J: TRBJ1-2
D: TRBD1
V: TRBV18
CDR3: CASSPDRGSGYTF
DNA: TGTGCCAGCTCACCCGACAGGGGATCAGGCTACACCTTC

length: 14
J: TRBJ1-2
D: -
V: TRBV28
CDR3: CASRLRGGDYGYTF
DNA: TGTGCCAGCAGACTAAGAGGGGGTGACTATGGCTACACCTTC

length: 14
J: TRBJ2-7
D: -
V: TRBV4-3
CDR3: CASSQFGGAYEQYF
DNA: TGCGCCAGCAGCCAATTCGGGGGAGCCTACGAGCAGTACTTC

length: 13
J: TRBJ2-3
D: -
V: TRBV7-6
CDR3: CASSWDTTYTQYF
DNA: TGTGCCAGCAGCTGGGACACGACATATACGCAGTATTTT

length: 12
J: TRBJ1-1
D: -
V: TRBV7-9
CDR3: CASSGDSTEAFF
DNA: TGTGCCAGCAGCGGCGACAGTACTGAAGCTTTCTTT

length: 18
J: TRBJ1-5
D: TRBD1
V: TRBV27
CDR3: CASSYRPPGQGAWQPQHF
DNA: TGTGCCAGCAGTTACCGTCCCCCGGGACAGGGGGCATGGCAGCCCCAGCATTTT

length: 18
J: TRBJ2-2
D: -
V: TRBV7-6
CDR3: CASSADQSELPYTGELFF
DNA: TGTGCCAGCAGTGCGGATCAGTCTGAGCTACCCTACACCGGGGAGCTGTTTTTT

length: 10
J: TRBJ1-1
D: -
V: TRBV30
CDR3: CAWTNTEAFF
DNA: TGTGCCTGGACAAACACTGAAGCTTTCTTT

length: 17
J: TRBJ1-5
D: -
V: TRBV28
CDR3: CASSLKGHTGSNQPQHF
DNA: TGTGCCAGCAGTTTAAAGGGACATACGGGGAGCAATCAGCCCCAGCATTTT

length: 17
J: TRBJ2-1
D: -
V: TRBV1
CDR3: CTSSQAGSGSPRNEQFF
DNA: TGCACCAGCAGCCAGGCGGGGAGCGGGAGTCCCAGGAATGAGCAGTTCTTC

length: 17
J: TRBJ1-2
D: -
V: TRBV9
CDR3: CASSVDTDSGMDYGYTF
DNA: TGTGCCAGCAGCGTAGACACCGACAGCGGGATGGACTATGGCTACACCTTC

length: 16
J: TRBJ1-2
D: TRBD1
V: TRBV11-3
CDR3: CASRLTGGRVNYGYTF
DNA: TGTGCCAGCAGACTGACAGGGGGCAGGGTTAACTATGGCTACACCTTC

length: 16
J: TRBJ1-2
D: TRBD1
V: TRBV7-3
CDR3: CASSLVGTGDNYGYTF
DNA: TGTGCCAGCAGCTTAGTTGGGACAGGGGATAACTATGGCTACACCTTC

length: 15
J: TRBJ2-3
D: TRBD1
V: TRBV19
CDR3: CASSVLQGATDTQYF
DNA: TGTGCCAGTAGTGTCCTACAGGGGGCGACAGATACGCAGTATTTT

length: 16
J: TRBJ1-4
D: TRBD1
V: TRBV18
CDR3: CASSPTTGTEPKKLFF
DNA: TGTGCCAGCTCACCAACTACCGGGACAGAACCGAAAAAACTGTTTTTT

length: 11
J: TRBJ2-3
D: -
V: TRBV5-1
CDR3: CASRETDTQYF
DNA: TGCGCCAGCAGGGAGACAGATACGCAGTATTTT

length: 14
J: TRBJ1-4
D: -
V: TRBV6-1
CDR3: CASRGRLRDEKLFF
DNA: TGTGCCAGCAGGGGGAGGCTTCGGGATGAAAAACTGTTTTTT

length: 14
J: TRBJ2-7
D: -
V: TRBV18
CDR3: CASSPPSSAYEQYF
DNA: TGTGCCAGCTCACCACCTAGCTCGGCCTACGAGCAGTACTTC

length: 13
J: TRBJ1-1
D: TRBD1
V: TRBV13
CDR3: CASSSTGGGEAFF
DNA: TGTGCCAGCAGCTCTACAGGGGGCGGGGAAGCTTTCTTT

length: 12
J: TRBJ1-2
D: -
V: TRBV18
CDR3: CASSPTEYGYTF
DNA: TGTGCCAGCTCACCTACAGAGTATGGCTACACCTTC

length: 14
J: TRBJ2-5
D: TRBD2
V: TRBV7-6
CDR3: CASSPGGGQETQYF
DNA: TGTGCCAGCAGCCCCGGGGGGGGTCAGGAGACCCAGTACTTC

length: 13
J: TRBJ2-7
D: -
V: TRBV7-8
CDR3: CASSLAEGYEQYF
DNA: TGTGCCAGCAGCTTAGCAGAGGGCTACGAGCAGTACTTC

length: 16
J: TRBJ1-2
D: TRBD1
V: TRBV27
CDR3: CASSNSPGTGVYGYTF
DNA: TGTGCCAGCAGTAATTCACCTGGGACAGGGGTCTATGGCTACACCTTC

length: 16
J: TRBJ2-1
D: TRBD1
V: TRBV28
CDR3: CASSTTGTGTDNEQFF
DNA: TGTGCCAGCAGTACTACCGGGACAGGGACCGACAATGAGCAGTTCTTC

length: 14
J: TRBJ2-7
D: TRBD1
V: TRBV29-1
CDR3: CSVEQGALGDEQYF
DNA: TGCAGCGTGGAACAGGGGGCTCTTGGGGACGAGCAGTACTTC

length: 15
J: TRBJ2-1
D: TRBD2
V: TRBV28
CDR3: CASSFPGLVYNEQFF
DNA: TGTGCCAGCAGTTTCCCGGGACTAGTCTACAATGAGCAGTTCTTC

length: 15
J: TRBJ1-3
D: -
V: TRBV6-1
CDR3: CASSDAGDSGNTIYF
DNA: TGTGCCAGCAGTGATGCGGGGGATAGTGGAAACACCATATATTTT

length: 17
J: TRBJ2-6
D: -
V: TRBV19
CDR3: CASSRQEAGAGANVLTF
DNA: TGTGCCAGTAGTAGACAGGAGGCTGGCGCTGGGGCCAACGTCCTGACTTTC

length: 16
J: TRBJ2-2
D: -
V: TRBV6-4
CDR3: CASSDSGDSHTGELFF
DNA: TGTGCCAGCAGTGACTCAGGAGACTCCCACACCGGGGAGCTGTTTTTT

length: 14
J: TRBJ2-1
D: TRBD2
V: TRBV6-1
CDR3: CATKSGKYYNEQFF
DNA: TGTGCCACAAAGAGCGGGAAGTATTACAATGAGCAGTTCTTC

length: 14
J: TRBJ2-7
D: TRBD2
V: TRBV7-8
CDR3: CASSLGGLAYEQYF
DNA: TGTGCCAGCAGCTTAGGGGGACTAGCCTACGAGCAGTACTTC

length: 15
J: TRBJ2-3
D: -
V: TRBV15
CDR3: CATSREGQNTDTQYF
DNA: TGTGCCACCAGCAGGGAGGGACAGAACACAGATACGCAGTATTTT

length: 14
J: TRBJ1-2
D: -
V: TRBV6-5
CDR3: CASSPTGTQVGYTF
DNA: TGTGCCAGCAGTCCCACCGGGACACAGGTCGGCTACACCTTC

length: 17
J: TRBJ2-3
D: TRBD2
V: TRBV5-8
CDR3: CASSLATSGAKGDTQYF
DNA: TGTGCCAGCAGCTTGGCGACTAGCGGGGCAAAAGGAGATACGCAGTATTTT

length: 15
J: TRBJ2-2
D: TRBD2
V: TRBV5-4
CDR3: CASSPGTSVPGELFF
DNA: TGTGCCAGCAGCCCCGGGACTAGTGTTCCCGGGGAGCTGTTTTTT

length: 13
J: TRBJ2-7
D: -
V: TRBV4-3
CDR3: CASSQGTTYEQYF
DNA: TGCGCCAGCAGCCAAGGGACAACATACGAGCAGTACTTC

length: 13
J: TRBJ2-3
D: TRBD2
V: TRBV15
CDR3: CATGPLAGWAQYF
DNA: TGTGCCACCGGCCCACTAGCGGGGTGGGCGCAGTATTTT

length: 16
J: TRBJ2-2
D: TRBD2
V: TRBV27
CDR3: CASSLSAGANTGELFF
DNA: TGTGCCAGCAGTTTATCGGCGGGGGCGAACACCGGGGAGCTGTTTTTT